Shown below are 23 T cell receptor beta chains from a single sample sequenced in a study of human T cells and chemical hapten exposure. Time point reported: patch test 3, about 24 weeks after DPC sensitization. Treatment meaning: therapeutic diphenylcyclopropenone sensitization with weekly scalp DPC. MiXCR, run by TCRdb on the RACE reads, gives a single entry per CDR3 protein. This sample yields about 190,000 distinct CDR3 sequences, of which 24% are seen a single time; approximately 2.3% belongs to the top ten. The input for sequencing was whole blood, taken in connection with sensitization to the hapten diphenylcyclopropenone (DPC). The receptors originated from a woman between 40 and 50 years old with alopecia areata. Some clones in this sample may be carry-over from other donors' samples.

Only one count was recorded for this clonotype. The chain combines TRBV7-9 with TRBJ2-5; the D is unclear. V lost 3 bases and J 4 bases, leaving 6 bases between the germline ends. The CDR3 is made up of 12 amino acids. Germline V gene data show CDR1 as SEHNR and CDR2 as FQNEAQ (reference sequence). DNA for the CDR3: TGTGCCAGCAGCTTTGGTTCAGAGACCCAGTACTTC. Amino acid sequence: CASSFGSETQYF.

At least ten counts were recorded for this clonotype. CDR3 residues: CSVGSGQGASEQYF. As DNA, the CDR3 is TGCAGCGTTGGATCTGGGCAGGGTGCCTCCGAGCAGTACTTC. The V gene is TRBV29-1, the J gene TRBJ2-7, with D possibly TRBD1 on 5 matching bases. CDR1 is SQVTM and CDR2 is ANQGSEA in the germline V gene. V was cut by 4 bases and J by 6 bases, with 19 bases left in between. The CDR3 spans 14 residues.

The J gene is TRBJ1-1, the V gene TRBV5-1; TRBD1 matches at 9 bases. The CDR3 loop spans 15 amino acids. With 4 bases clipped from V and 5 bases from J, the junction kept 9 bases outside the gene matches. Germline V gene sequence: CDR1 SGHRS, CDR2 YFSETQ. DNA of the CDR3: TGCGCCAGCAGCCTAGAACAGGGGGCAGGAACTGAAGCTTTCTTT. Translating gives CASSLEQGAGTEAFF.

V usage is TRBV28 and J usage is TRBJ2-3, with TRBD2 matching 13 bases. The CDR3 runs 17 residues. With V trimmed by 7 bases and J by 4 bases, 11 bases remained unmatched. Germline CDR1 is MDHEN and CDR2 is SYDVKM. CDR3 coding DNA: TGTGCCAGCACCATGGGGACTAGCGGGATTGGGCCAGATACGCAGTATTTT. Its translation: CASTMGTSGIGPDTQYF.

The sample holds a few counts of this clonotype. This chain connects TRBV20-1 to TRBJ1-5; D ambiguous. Germline values: CDR1 DFQATT, CDR2 SNEGSKA (reference sequence). The CDR3 runs 14 residues. The V and J ends lost 6 bases and 0 bases respectively, with 12 bases between them. The CDR3 region is CSAPTMGSNQPQHF. CDR3 nucleotides: TGCAGTGCCCCCACCATGGGTAGCAATCAGCCCCAGCATTTT.

The table lists this clonotype with many counts. V usage is TRBV6-6 and J usage is TRBJ2-7; D is possibly TRBD1 (6 bases). The germline V gene encodes CDR1 MNHNY and CDR2 SVGAGI (reference sequence). This CDR3 comprises 15 residues. V lost 6 bases, J lost 2 bases, and 17 bases lay in between. CDR3 protein: CASSTGLPATYEQYF. The CDR3 DNA reads TGTGCCAGCAGCACAGGGCTCCCCGCGACCTACGAGCAGTACTTC.

The V call is TRBV6-5, the J call TRBJ2-7; 11 nucleotides match TRBD2. Trimming took 5 bases from V and 6 from J; bases not matched to a gene: 6. The CDR3 has 14 amino acids. Germline CDR1 MNHEY, CDR2 SVGAGI. CDR3 sequence reads: CASSPLAGGVEQYF. CDR3 coding DNA: TGTGCCAGCAGTCCTTTAGCGGGAGGGGTCGAGCAGTACTTC.

The V and J genes are TRBV10-3 and TRBJ2-7; D unresolved. V was pared by 0 bases and J by 5 bases, with 2 bases between. The CDR3 extends over 11 amino acids. The germline gives CDR1 ENHRY, CDR2 SYGVKD. The CDR3 sequence is CAISESNEQYF. CDR3 nucleotide sequence: TGTGCCATCAGTGAGTCTAACGAGCAGTACTTC.

V is TRBV15 and J is TRBJ2-4; tentatively, D is TRBD2 (5 bases). This CDR3 is 16 amino acids long. CDR1 is LNHNV, CDR2 YYDKDF, per germline (reference sequence). V was clipped by 5 bases and J by 0 bases, with 14 bases between them. For the CDR3, the DNA is TGTGCCACCAGCCCACAAATCGGGATAGCCAAAAACATTCAGTACTTC. Translation gives CATSPQIGIAKNIQYF. The full variable domain, in which reference TRBV15 and TRBJ2-4 provide the parts outside the CDR3, is DAMVIQNPRYQVTQFGKPVTLSCSQTLNHNVMYWYQQKSSQAPKLLFHYYDKDFNNEADTPDNFQSRRPNTSFCFLDIRSPGLGDTAMYLCATSPQIGIAKNIQYFGAGTRLSVL.

The chain carries TRBV28 and TRBJ1-4; weak D call: TRBD1 (5 bases). This CDR3 region has 14 residues. Trimming removed 8 bases at V and 5 bases at J, with 15 bases between. Germline V gene sequence: CDR1 MDHEN, CDR2 SYDVKM. The CDR3 DNA follows: TGTGCCAGCTATGCGGGGCAGCGGAATGAAAAACTGTTTTTT. It specifies CASYAGQRNEKLFF.

The J gene is TRBJ2-7, the V gene TRBV7-9; 14 bases line up with TRBD2. The V gene end was trimmed by 3 bases and the J gene end by 5 bases; junction bases not matched to a gene: 9. Germline loops: CDR1 SEHNR, CDR2 FQNEAQ (reference sequence). The CDR3 length is 17 residues. The DNA for the CDR3 is TGTGCCAGCAGCTTCTCCGGGACTAGCGGGGGCGGGCACGAGCAGTACTTC. Residues: CASSFSGTSGGGHEQYF.

The chain has TRBV6-5 and TRBJ2-1; 7 bases agree with TRBD2. CDR1 is MNHEY, CDR2 SVGAGI, per germline. V lost 6 bases to trimming and J lost 4 bases; unmatched junction nucleotides: 6. There are 14 residues in the CDR3. The CDR3 here is CASSPGLEYNEQFF. The CDR3 nucleotides read TGTGCCAGCAGCCCCGGACTAGAGTACAATGAGCAGTTCTTC.

This chain uses TRBV4-3 with TRBJ2-1; 9 bases are a match to TRBD2. V trimming: 4 bases; J trimming: 2 bases; junction bases outside the gene matches: 6. The V gene's germline CDR1 is LGHNA and CDR2 YSLEER. CDR3 length: 16 residues. DNA of the CDR3: TGCGCCAGCAGCCCGAACCCTAGCGGGACCTACAATGAGCAGTTCTTC. Its translation is CASSPNPSGTYNEQFF.

The rearrangement uses TRBV6-2 or TRBV6-3 and TRBJ2-7; D might be TRBD1 or TRBD2, each matching 6 bases. This CDR3 region has 16 residues. V gave up 7 bases and J gave up 3 bases, with 22 bases separating them. Germline assignment: CDR1 MNHEY and CDR2 SVGEGT. The DNA of the CDR3 is TGTGCCAGCAAGGGGGGAGGAGCCGGCGAGGACTACGAGCAGTACTTC. Translated: CASKGGGAGEDYEQYF.

This clonotype has only a few counts. CDR3 DNA: TGTGCCAGCAGCTTAAGTATTCTAGCGGGAGGCGACCCGAAGGCAGATACGCAGTATTTT. It yields the protein CASSLSILAGGDPKADTQYF. The chain links TRBV7-8 to TRBJ2-3; 11 bases align to TRBD2. The trim removed 2 bases at V and 4 bases at J, leaving 17 bases unmatched. There are 20 residues in the CDR3. The germline V gene encodes CDR1 SGHVS and CDR2 FQNEAQ.

This clonotype was observed a handful of times. The rearrangement uses TRBV4-3 and TRBJ1-5; a possible D gene is TRBD1 (6 bases). The V end was cut by 2 bases, the J end by 0 bases, with 17 bases between. Germline V gene lookup returns CDR1 LGHNA and CDR2 YSLEER. This CDR3 spans 18 amino acids. DNA for the CDR3: TGCGCCAGCAGCCAATCCGCTGTGGGACAAAATAGCAATCAGCCCCAGCATTTT. Translated, it gives CASSQSAVGQNSNQPQHF.

This chain links TRBV9 with TRBJ2-1; unclear D gene. Germline V gene lookup returns CDR1 SGDLS and CDR2 YYNGEE. The CDR3 is 13 residues long. V dropped 0 bases and J dropped 3 bases, with 4 bases sitting between them. The CDR3 protein is CASSVEVYNEQFF. The CDR3, as DNA: TGTGCCAGCAGCGTAGAAGTCTACAATGAGCAGTTCTTC.

The chain employs TRBV6-2 or TRBV6-3 and TRBJ2-2, with 9 bases identical to TRBD2. The CDR3 is made up of 15 amino acids. Germline CDR1 is MNHEY and CDR2 is SVGEGT. After removal of 4 bases from V and 6 bases from J, the junction contained 6 bases not matched to a gene. CDR3 bases: TGTGCCAGCAGTTTGGGGCTAGCGGGATCCGGGGAGCTGTTTTTT. It yields the protein CASSLGLAGSGELFF.

In this sample, this clonotype turned up a few times. The gene calls are TRBV28 and TRBJ2-7; unclear D gene. Germline loops: CDR1 MDHEN, CDR2 SYDVKM. The CDR3 is 11 amino acids. The germline V and J ends were trimmed by 3 bases and 11 bases, with 11 bases remaining between them. The DNA of the CDR3 is TGTGCCAGCAGTTTCCTGGCTAGTGAGTACTTC. Translation gives CASSFLASEYF.

The chain carries TRBV28 and TRBJ1-1; possibly TRBD1 for D (5 bases). The ends were cut back, 6 bases at V and 8 bases at J, with 16 bases in the middle. Germline CDR1 is MDHEN and CDR2 is SYDVKM. CDR3 length: 13 amino acids. This chain's CDR3 is CASRTGTWQEAFF. CDR3 sequence (DNA): TGTGCCAGCAGAACAGGAACCTGGCAGGAAGCTTTCTTT.

The rearrangement joins TRBV6-1 to TRBJ1-2; unclear D gene. This CDR3 spans 13 amino acids. The V and J ends lost 7 bases and 1 base respectively, with 10 bases between them. Germline-derived CDR1 and CDR2 are MNHNS and SASEGT. The CDR3 DNA reads TGTGCCAGCAATGGGATTTTTAACTATGGCTACACCTTC. Its translation is CASNGIFNYGYTF.

This clonotype occurred a few times. The chain couples TRBV15 to TRBJ2-7; no reliable D call. The CDR3 length is 14 residues. With 0 bases removed from V and 9 bases from J, the gap between germline ends came to 15 bases. Germline-derived CDR1 and CDR2 are LNHNV and YYDKDF (reference sequence). CDR3 in amino acids: CATSRDRGYFGQYF. CDR3 in DNA: TGTGCCACCAGCAGAGATCGTGGTTATTTTGGGCAGTACTTC.

This clonotype was detected many times. The chain recombines TRBV4-1 with TRBJ2-5; a possible D gene is TRBD2 (6 bases). V dropped 2 bases and J dropped 7 bases, with 20 bases sitting between them. CDR3 size: 16 residues. Germline loops: CDR1 MGHRA, CDR2 YSYEKL. The CDR3 DNA sequence: TGCGCCAGCAGCCAATCCACCTACCCGGAGGAGGGGACCCAGTACTTC. Its protein is CASSQSTYPEEGTQYF.